This TCR beta chain emerged from a study of identifying expanded T cells in peripheral blood. Broader study findings: Variance in clone template counts between roughly two-week samples significantly increased with total template count across all healthy donors. Differentially abundant clones: roughly 1.2 between replicates, about 15 at roughly 15 days, over 18 at four.

The CDR3 loop spans 15 amino acids. Losses at the gene ends were 5 bases for V and 7 bases for J; bases not matched to a gene: 11. The germline gives CDR1 SNHLY, CDR2 FYNNEI. Assay: immunoSEQ multiplex PCR; the TCRdb copy retains only in-frame clones and omits some. Of over 100,000 clones listed, about 88% are singletons. As concerns this clone: Its antigen is unknown.

Collection occurred without any documented infections or immune events in donors. V is TRBV2 and J is TRBJ1-3; 7 bases are a match to TRBD1. Sequencing was done on a sample of blood. The source is a person between 18 and 69 years old in good health. CDR3 loop: CASSSPGGVLNTIYF. The CDR3 DNA is TGTGCCAGCAGTTCCCCAGGGGGGGTTCTCAACACCATATATTTT.